The rows below give T cell receptor beta chains drawn from one sample of a study of beta chain features in type 1 diabetes. The method was immunoSEQ multiplex PCR; TCRdb's version includes in-frame clones alone and lacks a portion of them. The table includes about 150,000 clones, 11% detected once. The sequencing input was central memory CD4+ T cells from blood. All receptors derive from a man between 18 and 29 years old in good health. CDR3s include the opening cysteine and the closing phenylalanine or tryptophan. D genes are given only for firm matches. A row's size may be missing; if present it is once, few, many or a size class.

CDR3 protein: CASSLDSGQFF
CDR3 DNA: TGTGCCAGCAGCTTAGATTCGGGGCAGTTCTTC
clone size: .
V gene: TRBV7-2
D gene: .
J gene: TRBJ2-1

CDR3 protein: CASSQEGGETQYF
CDR3 DNA: TGTGCCAGCAGCCAAGAAGGAGGGGAGACCCAGTACTTC
clone size: .
V gene: TRBV7-2
D gene: .
J gene: TRBJ2-5

CDR3 protein: CASSLGRVNGYTF
CDR3 DNA: TGTGCCAGCAGCTTGGGCAGGGTGAATGGCTACACCTTC
clone size: few
V gene: TRBV5-4
D gene: .
J gene: TRBJ1-2

CDR3 protein: CASRWTGGRGTDTQYF
CDR3 DNA: TGTGCCAGCAGGTGGACAGGGGGTCGGGGCACAGATACGCAGTATTTT
clone size: .
V gene: TRBV7-2
D gene: TRBD1
J gene: TRBJ2-3

CDR3 protein: CASSRQGSNTEAFF
CDR3 DNA: TGTGCCAGCTCCCGACAGGGATCCAACACTGAAGCTTTCTTT
clone size: .
V gene: TRBV18
D gene: TRBD1
J gene: TRBJ1-1

CDR3 protein: CATRTGGIETQYF
CDR3 DNA: TGTGCCACAAGGACAGGGGGCATTGAGACCCAGTACTTC
clone size: .
V gene: TRBV15
D gene: TRBD1
J gene: TRBJ2-5

CDR3 protein: CASSLGLSTEQFF
CDR3 DNA: TGTGCCAGCAGCTTGGGCCTGTCTACAGAGCAGTTCTTC
clone size: few
V gene: TRBV7-3
D gene: .
J gene: TRBJ2-1

CDR3 protein: CATLTVALAKNIQYF
CDR3 DNA: TGTGCCACCTTGACAGTCGCATTAGCCAAAAACATTCAGTACTTC
clone size: few
V gene: TRBV28
D gene: .
J gene: TRBJ2-4

CDR3 protein: CASRSTGWETQYF
CDR3 DNA: TGCGCCAGCAGATCGACAGGCTGGGAGACCCAGTACTTC
clone size: .
V gene: TRBV5-1
D gene: .
J gene: TRBJ2-5

CDR3 protein: CASSRRGDEQFF
CDR3 DNA: TGTGCCAGCAGCCGGCGAGGGGATGAGCAGTTCTTC
clone size: many
V gene: TRBV21-1
D gene: .
J gene: TRBJ2-1

CDR3 protein: CASSPEFYGYTF
CDR3 DNA: TGTGCCAGCTCACCCGAGTTCTATGGCTACACCTTC
clone size: .
V gene: TRBV18
D gene: .
J gene: TRBJ1-2

CDR3 protein: CAISESSGRVKDEQYF
CDR3 DNA: TGTGCCATCAGTGAGTCAAGCGGGAGGGTAAAGGACGAGCAGTACTTC
clone size: few
V gene: TRBV10-3
D gene: TRBD2
J gene: TRBJ2-7

CDR3 protein: CASSLEGLRTGELFF
CDR3 DNA: TGTGCCAGCAGCTTAGAGGGACTGCGCACCGGGGAGCTGTTTTTT
clone size: .
V gene: TRBV7-2
D gene: .
J gene: TRBJ2-2

CDR3 protein: CASSPDEKLFF
CDR3 DNA: TGTGCCAGCTCTCCTGATGAAAAACTGTTTTTT
clone size: few
V gene: TRBV18
D gene: .
J gene: TRBJ1-4

CDR3 protein: CAIKWTENTGELFF
CDR3 DNA: TGTGCCATCAAGTGGACAGAGAACACCGGGGAGCTGTTTTTT
clone size: many
V gene: TRBV10-3
D gene: .
J gene: TRBJ2-2

CDR3 protein: CASSLDSGPLNEKLFF
CDR3 DNA: TGTGCCAGCAGCTTAGATTCGGGGCCCCTTAATGAAAAACTGTTTTTT
clone size: .
V gene: TRBV7-9
D gene: .
J gene: TRBJ1-4

CDR3 protein: CSARDWRMQYF
CDR3 DNA: TGCAGTGCTAGAGATTGGAGGATGCAGTACTTC
clone size: .
V gene: TRBV20-1
D gene: .
J gene: TRBJ2-7

CDR3 protein: CASSQDPWTSNTQYF
CDR3 DNA: TGCGCCAGCAGCCAAGATCCTTGGACTTCAAATACGCAGTATTTT
clone size: medium-sized
V gene: TRBV4-3
D gene: .
J gene: TRBJ2-3

CDR3 protein: CASSQDLGRNQPQHF
CDR3 DNA: TGCGCCAGCAGCCAAGATCTGGGGCGCAATCAGCCCCAGCATTTT
clone size: few
V gene: TRBV4-3
D gene: .
J gene: TRBJ1-5

CDR3 protein: CASSQLAGNWHYEQYF
CDR3 DNA: TGTGCCAGCAGCCAGCTAGCGGGAAATTGGCACTACGAGCAGTACTTC
clone size: few
V gene: TRBV14
D gene: TRBD2
J gene: TRBJ2-7

CDR3 protein: CASSLAIDRGQFF
CDR3 DNA: TGTGCCAGCAGCTTAGCGATAGACAGGGGACAGTTCTTC
clone size: .
V gene: TRBV7-2
D gene: TRBD1
J gene: TRBJ2-1

CDR3 protein: CASSVARSTDTQYF
CDR3 DNA: TGTGCCAGCAGCGTAGCTAGGAGCACAGATACGCAGTATTTT
clone size: .
V gene: TRBV9
D gene: .
J gene: TRBJ2-3

CDR3 protein: CASSVDPGTREQYF
CDR3 DNA: TGTGCCAGCAGCGTAGACCCTGGGACTCGGGAGCAGTACTTC
clone size: few
V gene: TRBV9
D gene: .
J gene: TRBJ2-7

CDR3 protein: CASSVEAGGPGNTDTQYF
CDR3 DNA: TGTGCCAGCAGCGTCGAGGCGGGAGGGCCAGGGAACACAGATACGCAGTATTTT
clone size: .
V gene: TRBV9
D gene: TRBD2
J gene: TRBJ2-3

CDR3 protein: CASRSTAYNSPLHF
CDR3 DNA: TGTGCCAGCAGGTCGACAGCCTATAATTCACCCCTCCACTTT
clone size: .
V gene: TRBV27
D gene: .
J gene: TRBJ1-6

CDR3 protein: CASSPPGRNTDTQYF
CDR3 DNA: TGTGCCAGCAGCCCCCCTGGAAGAAACACAGATACGCAGTATTTT
clone size: few
V gene: TRBV7-9
D gene: .
J gene: TRBJ2-3

CDR3 protein: CASSLGTLAGTYNEQFF
CDR3 DNA: TGCGCCAGCAGCTTGGGGACTCTAGCGGGGACCTACAATGAGCAGTTCTTC
clone size: .
V gene: TRBV5-1
D gene: TRBD2
J gene: TRBJ2-1

CDR3 protein: CAIKSDTETLYF
CDR3 DNA: TGTGCCATCAAATCGGACACCGAGACTCTGTATTTT
clone size: few
V gene: TRBV10-3
D gene: .
J gene: TRBJ2-3

CDR3 protein: CASSSGTSRIEQYF
CDR3 DNA: TGTGCCAGCAGTTCGGGAACCTCGAGGATCGAGCAGTACTTC
clone size: .
V gene: TRBV28
D gene: .
J gene: TRBJ2-7

CDR3 protein: CAWGTGDNQPQHF
CDR3 DNA: TGTGCCTGGGGGACAGGGGACAATCAGCCCCAGCATTTT
clone size: many
V gene: TRBV30
D gene: TRBD1
J gene: TRBJ1-5

CDR3 protein: CASSSSGGTLKTQYF
CDR3 DNA: TGTGCCAGCAGTTCTAGCGGGGGGACGCTAAAGACCCAGTACTTC
clone size: .
V gene: TRBV5-4
D gene: TRBD2
J gene: TRBJ2-5

CDR3 protein: CASSFGQSNQPQHF
CDR3 DNA: TGTGCCAGCAGCTTCGGACAAAGCAATCAGCCCCAGCATTTT
clone size: .
V gene: TRBV7-9
D gene: .
J gene: TRBJ1-5

CDR3 protein: CSVEDHGYTF
CDR3 DNA: TGCAGCGTTGAAGACCATGGCTACACCTTC
clone size: few
V gene: TRBV29-1
D gene: .
J gene: TRBJ1-2

CDR3 protein: CASSEAPYGTQYF
CDR3 DNA: TGTGCCAGCAGTGAAGCCCCATACGGGACCCAGTACTTC
clone size: few
V gene: TRBV2
D gene: .
J gene: TRBJ2-5

CDR3 protein: CASSLRLAAYNEQFF
CDR3 DNA: TGTGCCAGCAGTTTGAGACTAGCGGCGTACAATGAGCAGTTCTTC
clone size: many
V gene: TRBV4-2
D gene: TRBD2
J gene: TRBJ2-1

CDR3 protein: CASSLATGYNYGYTF
CDR3 DNA: TGTGCCAGCAGCTTAGCTACAGGCTATAACTATGGCTACACCTTC
clone size: few
V gene: TRBV7-9
D gene: .
J gene: TRBJ1-2

CDR3 protein: CASSYGQGNEQYF
CDR3 DNA: TGTGCCAGCTCATACGGACAGGGTAACGAGCAGTACTTC
clone size: .
V gene: TRBV18
D gene: TRBD1
J gene: TRBJ2-7

CDR3 protein: CASSLWQGLDGNQPQHF
CDR3 DNA: TGTGCCAGCAGCTTATGGCAGGGCCTGGATGGCAATCAGCCCCAGCATTTT
clone size: .
V gene: TRBV7-9
D gene: .
J gene: TRBJ1-5

CDR3 protein: CASSAPRGSTDTQYF
CDR3 DNA: TGTGCCAGCAGCGCCCCTCGCGGTAGCACAGATACGCAGTATTTT
clone size: few
V gene: TRBV9
D gene: .
J gene: TRBJ2-3

CDR3 protein: CSVLLGQRLGF
CDR3 DNA: TGCAGCGTACTTTTGGGACAGCGACTAGGTTTT
clone size: many
V gene: TRBV29-1
D gene: TRBD1
J gene: TRBJ1-4

CDR3 protein: CASSSLMRTDTQYF
CDR3 DNA: TGTGCCAGCAGTTCTCTAATGCGCACAGATACGCAGTATTTT
clone size: once
V gene: TRBV2
D gene: .
J gene: TRBJ2-3

CDR3 protein: CAISDGTSSYNEQFF
CDR3 DNA: TGTGCCATCAGTGATGGAACGAGCTCCTACAATGAGCAGTTCTTC
clone size: .
V gene: TRBV10-3
D gene: .
J gene: TRBJ2-1

CDR3 protein: CASSLIRTGTGDQETQYF
CDR3 DNA: TGCGCCAGCAGCCTAATAAGGACCGGGACAGGGGACCAAGAGACCCAGTACTTC
clone size: few
V gene: TRBV5-1
D gene: TRBD1
J gene: TRBJ2-5

CDR3 protein: CASSLYLAVTDTQYF
CDR3 DNA: TGTGCCAGCAGCTTGTACTTAGCGGTCACAGATACGCAGTATTTT
clone size: few
V gene: TRBV5-6
D gene: .
J gene: TRBJ2-3

CDR3 protein: CASSPTANSPLHF
CDR3 DNA: TGTGCCAGCAGCCCCACGGCAAATTCACCCCTCCACTTT
clone size: .
V gene: TRBV5-4
D gene: .
J gene: TRBJ1-6

CDR3 protein: CASSVDGRDNEQFF
CDR3 DNA: TGTGCCAGCAGCGTAGATGGCAGGGACAATGAGCAGTTCTTC
clone size: .
V gene: TRBV9
D gene: .
J gene: TRBJ2-1

CDR3 protein: CASSIVENTGELFF
CDR3 DNA: TGTGCCAGTAGTATAGTAGAGAACACCGGGGAGCTGTTTTTT
clone size: few
V gene: TRBV19
D gene: .
J gene: TRBJ2-2

CDR3 protein: CASSLQPGNSYEQYF
CDR3 DNA: TGTGCCAGCAGCTTACAGCCGGGCAACTCCTACGAGCAGTACTTC
clone size: few
V gene: TRBV7-2
D gene: .
J gene: TRBJ2-7

CDR3 protein: CAWAGTAFSYEQYF
CDR3 DNA: TGTGCCTGGGCCGGGACAGCATTCTCCTACGAGCAGTACTTC
clone size: many
V gene: TRBV30
D gene: TRBD1
J gene: TRBJ2-7